One sample yielded the 12 T cell receptor beta chains listed below, sequenced in a study of graft-versus-host responses after intestinal transplantation. The authors processed graft tissue to release intraepithelial and lamina propria lymphocytes. This table comes from immunoSEQ multiplex PCR, and its TCRdb copy is limited to in-frame clones, with some not included. The sample includes 2,500 to 3,500 clones, around 74% of them seen just once. This material consisted of ileum tissue, taken roughly 5 and 7 days after intestinal transplantation. The source of these receptors is a human patient who received an intestinal transplant, so some T cells may come from the graft donor.

This clone was recorded a few times. The chain recombines TRBV7-2 with TRBJ2-7; TRBD1 might be the D (6 bases). V was pared by 5 bases and J by 7 bases, with 15 bases between. The CDR3 consists of 13 residues. CDR1 and CDR2 (germline): SGHTA, FQGNSA. CDR3 sequence: CASSRGQRGEQYF. CDR3 nucleotides: TGTGCCAGCAGCCGCGGACAGAGGGGTGAGCAGTACTTC.

The rearrangement joins TRBV21-1 to TRBJ1-5. TRBV21-1 has pseudogene status. The CDR3 extends over 11 amino acids. The CDR3: CRGDGSQPQHF. The CDR3 nucleotides read TGCCGGGGGGACGGGAGTCAGCCCCAGCATTTT.

The chain has TRBV30 and TRBJ2-1; TRBD2 aligns across 9 bases. Losses at the gene ends were 4 bases for V and 10 bases for J; bases not matched to a gene: 5. CDR1 is GTSNPN and CDR2 is SVGIG in the germline V gene (reference sequence). There are 12 residues in the CDR3. The CDR3 nucleotides are TGTGCCTGGACCCCCACTAGCGGGGAGCAGTTCTTC. As protein: CAWTPTSGEQFF.

The chain carries TRBV11-3 and TRBJ2-7; 7 nucleotides align to TRBD2. CDR3 length: 12 residues. The trim removed 1 base at V and 6 bases at J, leaving 0 bases unmatched. From germline, CDR1 is SGHNT and CDR2 YENEEA. The chain's CDR3 is CASSLGTSEQYF. The DNA of the CDR3 is TGTGCCAGCAGCTTAGGGACTAGCGAGCAGTACTTC.

The CDR3 spells CASSRLGSPNYGYTF. The CDR3 nucleotides read TGTGCCAGCAGTCGCCTCGGATCTCCTAACTATGGCTACACCTTC. The V gene is TRBV6-5, the J gene TRBJ1-2; D is ambiguous. This CDR3 has 15 residues. V was trimmed by 5 bases and J by 0 bases, leaving 13 bases between them. Germline V gene lookup returns CDR1 MNHEY and CDR2 SVGAGI.

Comments on this clone: Other DNA variants within this sample encode the same CDR3. This chain connects TRBV5-4 to TRBJ1-1; maybe TRBD1 (6 bases). The CDR3 length is 15 residues. The germline gives CDR1 SGHNT, CDR2 YYREEE (reference sequence). The V end was cut by 3 bases, the J end by 1 base, with 13 bases between. The DNA of the CDR3 is TGTGCCAGCAGCTGGCCCAGGGGAACGAACACTGAAGCTTTCTTT. Protein: CASSWPRGTNTEAFF.

V gene TRBV29-1 combines with J gene TRBJ1-1, with TRBD1 matching over 10 bases. The CDR3 is 15 residues long. V lost 7 bases and J lost 1; bases outside the gene matches: 9. From germline, CDR1 is SQVTM and CDR2 ANQGSEA. The CDR3, as DNA: TGCAGCGCCGCCGGGACAGGGGAGTGGAACACTGAAGCTTTCTTT. Its protein product is CSAAGTGEWNTEAFF.

This rearrangement joins TRBV27 to TRBJ1-5; D unclear. Trimming pared 2 bases from V and 0 bases from J, leaving 8 bases between. Looked up from germline, CDR1 is MNHEY and CDR2 is SMNVEV (reference sequence). The CDR3 sequence is 15 residues long. The CDR3 DNA is TGTGCCAGCAGTTTAACAGTTAATAGCAATCAGCCCCAGCATTTT. It translates to CASSLTVNSNQPQHF.

The V and J genes are TRBV6-6 and TRBJ2-7, with D possibly matching TRBD2 (8 bases). Per germline, CDR1 MNHNY and CDR2 SVGAGI (reference sequence). Trimming took 6 bases from V and 0 from J, leaving 15 bases between them. The CDR3 runs to 15 residues. The chain's CDR3 is CASRTGSGSSYEQYF. The CDR3 DNA is TGTGCCAGCAGGACAGGGAGCGGGAGCTCCTACGAGCAGTACTTC.

The CDR3 sequence: CASRPANYGYTF. The CDR3 nucleotides are TGTGCCAGTAGACCAGCTAACTATGGCTACACCTTC. J is TRBJ1-2 and V is TRBV19, with D uncertain. CDR1 is LNHDA and CDR2 is SQIVND in the germline V gene (reference sequence). Between the trimmed V and J ends, which lost 6 bases and 0 bases, there was a span of 5 bases. The CDR3 length is 12 residues.

The chain couples TRBV25-1 to TRBJ1-4, with 8 bases identical to TRBD1. This CDR3 is built from 16 residues. The V and J ends lost 5 bases and 2 bases, in that order; junction bases with no gene match: 7. Looked up from germline, CDR1 is MGHDK and CDR2 is SYGVNS. CDR3 loop: CASSTQGALTNEKLFF. DNA for the CDR3: TGTGCCAGCAGTACCCAGGGGGCGCTGACTAATGAAAAACTGTTTTTT. The variable domain in full, with the rest retrieved from reference TRBV25-1 and TRBJ1-4, is EADIYQTPRYLVIGTGKKITLECSQTMGHDKMYWYQQDPGMELHLIHYSYGVNSTEKGDLSSESTVSRIRTEHFPLTLESARPSHTSQYLCASSTQGALTNEKLFFGSGTQLSVL.

This chain joins TRBV30 and TRBJ2-1, with 12 bases matching TRBD2. The CDR3 has 16 amino acids. The V segment lost 0 bases and the J segment 10 bases; nucleotides outside the gene matches: 10. Looked up from germline, CDR1 is GTSNPN and CDR2 is SVGIG (reference sequence). The CDR3 sequence is CAWSVASGGATREQFF. In nucleotides, the CDR3 is TGTGCCTGGAGTGTGGCTAGCGGGGGGGCCACGAGAGAGCAGTTCTTC.